This T cell receptor (beta chain) derives from a study of blood T cell repertoires in COVID-19. Using immunoSEQ multiplex PCR, the repertoire was profiled, and TCRdb retains in-frame clones only, with some absent. The table has hundreds of thousands of clones, more than 75% seen once. Trimming removed 1 base at V and 7 bases at J, with 8 bases between. The CDR3 length is 13 residues. The germline V gene has CDR1 LGHNA and CDR2 YSLEER. The receptor was isolated from a woman aged 50 to 60 with active or convalescent COVID-19. The specimen sequenced was peripheral blood. This chain uses TRBV4-3 with TRBJ1-5; D is uncertain. This CDR3 is CASSQGVKQPQHF. The DNA for the CDR3 is TGCGCCAGCAGCCAAGGAGTTAAACAGCCCCAGCATTTT.